This T cell receptor beta chain originates from a study of T-cell reconstitution after alpha-beta-depleted transplantation in children. Overall study findings and caveats: Some patients' high day-60 TCRbeta diversity was traced to surviving recipient T cells and thymic progenitors. About two months after transplant, alpha-beta T cells reportedly came from several hundred expanded graft clones. Newly generated T cells supplied most T-cell counts and diversity one year post-transplant.

Unique molecular identifiers were incorporated during preparation of the TCRbeta library. TCRdb used MiXCR to reprocess the PCR reads, holding one entry per CDR3 protein. The sample yields about 340,000 distinct CDR3 sequences, roughly 17% seen once. Concerning this clonotype: Its antigen is undetermined. Given a much more abundant clone one base away, this may be a read error.

Germline CDR1 MNHNS, CDR2 SASEGT. The CDR3 is 13 residues long. The sequencing here drew on PBMCs, mostly from graft donor cells, taken 360 days after TCRalphabeta/CD19-depleted stem cell transplant. The receptor was derived from a male patient aged 2-10 years who had a stem cell transplant for acute lymphoblastic leukemia, so the T cells may come from the graft donor. The rearrangement links TRBV6-1 to TRBJ1-5, with D maybe TRBD1 (5 bases). The CDR3 DNA reads TGTTCCAGCGGATCAGGGTACCATCAGCCCCAGCATTTT. Translated: CSSGSGYHQPQHF.